The T cell receptor (beta chain) under discussion was sequenced for a study of shared clonotypes between healthy human individuals. Adults of Caucasian background living in Nashville, Tennessee made up all donors. Profiled with immunoSEQ multiplex PCR; TCRdb holds only in-frame clones, not every one. This sample has approximately 2.5 million clones; just over 90% occur once, and the top ten carry around 0.14%. Trimming pared 0 bases from V and 2 bases from J, leaving 7 bases between. The CDR3 is 14 residues long. Germline V gene data show CDR1 as MNHNY and CDR2 as SVGAGI (reference sequence). This clonotype originated in a man between 18 and 35 years old in good health. The V and J genes are TRBV6-6 and TRBJ2-5; no reliable D call. The sample was naive CD4+ T cells sorted from blood. Subset indicated: CD45RA+ positively selected. The CDR3 region has the DNA TGTGCCAGCAGTTACTCCGGACGGCAAGAGACCCAGTACTTC. It translates to CASSYSGRQETQYF.